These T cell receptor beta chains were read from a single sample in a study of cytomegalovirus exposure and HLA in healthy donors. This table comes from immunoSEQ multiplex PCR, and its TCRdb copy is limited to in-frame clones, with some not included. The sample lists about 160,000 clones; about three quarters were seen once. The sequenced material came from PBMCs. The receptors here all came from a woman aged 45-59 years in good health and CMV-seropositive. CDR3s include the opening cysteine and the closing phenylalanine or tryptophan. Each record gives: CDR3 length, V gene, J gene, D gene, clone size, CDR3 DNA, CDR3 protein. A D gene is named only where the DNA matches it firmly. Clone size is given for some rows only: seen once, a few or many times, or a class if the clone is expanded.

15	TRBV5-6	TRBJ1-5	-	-	TGTGCCAGCAGCTTGGGCCAGGGGAGCAATCAGCCCCAGCATTTT	CASSLGQGSNQPQHF
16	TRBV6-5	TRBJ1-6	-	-	TGTGCCAGCAGTTACTCCCGGGAATCCTATAATTCACCCCTCCACTTT	CASSYSRESYNSPLHF
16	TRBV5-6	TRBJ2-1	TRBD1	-	TGTGCCAGCAGCTTGGCTGGGACAGGGAGCTACAATGAGCAGTTCTTC	CASSLAGTGSYNEQFF
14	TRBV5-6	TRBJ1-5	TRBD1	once	TGTGCCAGCAGCCGCAAGGGGGCGGGCCAGCCCCAGCATTTT	CASSRKGAGQPQHF
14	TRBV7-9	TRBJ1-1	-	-	TGTGCCAGCAGCTTAGTGGGGGGGAACACTGAAGCTTTCTTT	CASSLVGGNTEAFF
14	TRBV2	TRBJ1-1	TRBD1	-	TGTGCCAACACACGGACAGGGCTGAACACTGAAGCTTTCTTT	CANTRTGLNTEAFF
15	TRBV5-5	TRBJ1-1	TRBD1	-	TGTGCCAGCAGCCAGTTAGACAGGGGCTACACTGAAGCTTTCTTT	CASSQLDRGYTEAFF
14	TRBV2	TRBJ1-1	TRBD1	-	TGTGCCAGCAGTGGGAGCAGGGGGCGCACTGAAGCTTTCTTT	CASSGSRGRTEAFF
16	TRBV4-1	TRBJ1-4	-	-	TGCGCCAGCAGCCAATCGGACACCTCAACTAATGAAAAACTGTTTTTT	CASSQSDTSTNEKLFF
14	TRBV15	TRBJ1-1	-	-	TGTGCCACCAGCAGAGGGCAGGGAAACACTGAAGCTTTCTTT	CATSRGQGNTEAFF
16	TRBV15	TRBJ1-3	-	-	TGTGCCACCAGCAGACAGGCAGCCAATTCCGGAAACACCATATATTTT	CATSRQAANSGNTIYF